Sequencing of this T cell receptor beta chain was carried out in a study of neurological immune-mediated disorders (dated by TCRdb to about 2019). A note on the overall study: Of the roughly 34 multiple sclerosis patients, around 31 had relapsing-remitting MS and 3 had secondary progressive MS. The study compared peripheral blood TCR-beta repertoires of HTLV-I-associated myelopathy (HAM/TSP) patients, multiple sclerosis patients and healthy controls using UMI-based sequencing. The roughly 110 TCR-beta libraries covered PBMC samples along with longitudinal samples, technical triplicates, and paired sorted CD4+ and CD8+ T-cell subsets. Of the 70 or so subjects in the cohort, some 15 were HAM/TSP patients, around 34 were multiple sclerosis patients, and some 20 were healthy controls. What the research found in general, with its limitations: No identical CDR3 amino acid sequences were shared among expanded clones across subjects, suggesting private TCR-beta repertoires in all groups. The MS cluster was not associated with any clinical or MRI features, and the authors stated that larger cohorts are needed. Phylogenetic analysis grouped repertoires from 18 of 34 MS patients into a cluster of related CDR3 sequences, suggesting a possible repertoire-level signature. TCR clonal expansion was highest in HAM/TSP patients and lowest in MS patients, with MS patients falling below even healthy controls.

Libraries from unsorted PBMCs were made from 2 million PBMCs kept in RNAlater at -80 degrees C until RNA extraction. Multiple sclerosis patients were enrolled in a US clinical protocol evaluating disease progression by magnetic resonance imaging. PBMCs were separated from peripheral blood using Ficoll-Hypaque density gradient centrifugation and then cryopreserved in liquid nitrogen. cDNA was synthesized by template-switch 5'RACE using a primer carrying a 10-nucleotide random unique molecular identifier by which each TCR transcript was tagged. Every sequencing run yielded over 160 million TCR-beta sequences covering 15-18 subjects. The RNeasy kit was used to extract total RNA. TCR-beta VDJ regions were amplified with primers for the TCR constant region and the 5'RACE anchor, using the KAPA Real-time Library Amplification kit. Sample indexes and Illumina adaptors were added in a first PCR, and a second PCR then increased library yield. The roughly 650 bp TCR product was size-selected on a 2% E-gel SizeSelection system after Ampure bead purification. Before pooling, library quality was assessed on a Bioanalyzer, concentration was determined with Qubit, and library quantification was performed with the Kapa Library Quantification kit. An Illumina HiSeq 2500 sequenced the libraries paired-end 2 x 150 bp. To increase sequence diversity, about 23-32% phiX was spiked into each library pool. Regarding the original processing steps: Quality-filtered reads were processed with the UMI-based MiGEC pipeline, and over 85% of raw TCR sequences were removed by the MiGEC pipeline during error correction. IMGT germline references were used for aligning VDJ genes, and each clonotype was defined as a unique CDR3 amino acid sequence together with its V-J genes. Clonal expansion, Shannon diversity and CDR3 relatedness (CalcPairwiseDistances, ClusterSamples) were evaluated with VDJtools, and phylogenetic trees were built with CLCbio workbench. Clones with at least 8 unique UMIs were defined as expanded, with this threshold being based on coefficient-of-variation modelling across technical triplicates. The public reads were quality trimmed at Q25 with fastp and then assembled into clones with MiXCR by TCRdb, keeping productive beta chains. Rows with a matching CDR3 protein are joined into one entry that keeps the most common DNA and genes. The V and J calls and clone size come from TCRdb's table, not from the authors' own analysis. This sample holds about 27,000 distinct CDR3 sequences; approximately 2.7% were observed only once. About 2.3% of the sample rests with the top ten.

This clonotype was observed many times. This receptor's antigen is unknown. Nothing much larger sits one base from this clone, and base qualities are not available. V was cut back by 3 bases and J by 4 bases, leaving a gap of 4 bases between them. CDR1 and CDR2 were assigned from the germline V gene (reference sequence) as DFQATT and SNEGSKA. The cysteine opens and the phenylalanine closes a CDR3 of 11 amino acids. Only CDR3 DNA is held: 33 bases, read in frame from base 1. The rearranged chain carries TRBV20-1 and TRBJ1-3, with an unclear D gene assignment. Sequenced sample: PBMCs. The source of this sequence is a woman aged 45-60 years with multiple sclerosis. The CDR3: CSAREGNTIYF. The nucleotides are TGCAGTGCTAGGGAGGGAAACACCATATATTTT.